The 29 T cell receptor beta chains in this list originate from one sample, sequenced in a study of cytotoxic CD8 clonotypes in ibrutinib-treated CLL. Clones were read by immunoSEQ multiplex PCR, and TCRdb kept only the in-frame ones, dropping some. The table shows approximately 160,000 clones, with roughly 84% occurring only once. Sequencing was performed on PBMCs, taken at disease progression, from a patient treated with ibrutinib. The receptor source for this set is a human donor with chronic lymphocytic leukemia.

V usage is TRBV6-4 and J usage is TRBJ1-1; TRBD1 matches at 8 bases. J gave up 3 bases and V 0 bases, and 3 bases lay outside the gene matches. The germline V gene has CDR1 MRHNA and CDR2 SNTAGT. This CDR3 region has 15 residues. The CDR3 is CASSDSHRGYTEAFF. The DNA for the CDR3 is TGTGCCAGCAGTGACTCGCACAGGGGGTACACTGAAGCTTTCTTT.

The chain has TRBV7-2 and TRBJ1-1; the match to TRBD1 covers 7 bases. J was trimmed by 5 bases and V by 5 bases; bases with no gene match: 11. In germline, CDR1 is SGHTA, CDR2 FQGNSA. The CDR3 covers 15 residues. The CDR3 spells CASSPMLSGGTEAFF. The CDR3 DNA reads TGTGCCAGCAGCCCAATGCTGTCAGGGGGGACTGAAGCTTTCTTT.

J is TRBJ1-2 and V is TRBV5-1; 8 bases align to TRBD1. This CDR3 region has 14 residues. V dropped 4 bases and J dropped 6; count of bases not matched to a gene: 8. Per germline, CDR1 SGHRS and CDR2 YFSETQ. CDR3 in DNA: TGCGCCAGCAGCCCGAGACAGGGGACCGATGGCTACACCTTC. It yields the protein CASSPRQGTDGYTF.

In DNA, the CDR3 is TGTGCCAGCAGCCAGTCTAGCGGGAATTACAATGAGCAGTTCTTC. Its protein is CASSQSSGNYNEQFF. The rearrangement joins TRBV4-2 to TRBJ2-1, with TRBD2 identical over 9 bases. The CDR3 length is 15 residues. The junction had 4 bases not matched to a gene; V was cut back by 3 bases and J by 4 bases. The germline gives CDR1 LGHNA, CDR2 YNFKEQ.

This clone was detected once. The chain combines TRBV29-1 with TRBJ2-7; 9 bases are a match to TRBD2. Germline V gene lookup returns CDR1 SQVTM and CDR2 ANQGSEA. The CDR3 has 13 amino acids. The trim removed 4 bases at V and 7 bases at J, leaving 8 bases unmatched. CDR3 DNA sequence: TGCAGCGTTGGGCCTAGCGGGATGAGTGAGCAGTACTTC. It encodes CSVGPSGMSEQYF.

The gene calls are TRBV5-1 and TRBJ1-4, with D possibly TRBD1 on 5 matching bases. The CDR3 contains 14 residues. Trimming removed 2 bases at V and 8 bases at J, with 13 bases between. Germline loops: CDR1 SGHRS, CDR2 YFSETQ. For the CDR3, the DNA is TGCGCCAGCAGCTTAAGGGACGGGAGGGAAAAACTGTTTTTT. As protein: CASSLRDGREKLFF.

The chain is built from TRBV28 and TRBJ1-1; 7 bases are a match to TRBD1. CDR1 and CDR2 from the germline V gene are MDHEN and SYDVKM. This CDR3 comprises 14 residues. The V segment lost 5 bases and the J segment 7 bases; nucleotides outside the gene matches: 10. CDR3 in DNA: TGTGCCAGCAGTGAGTCGAGGGGGCACGGTGAAGCTTTCTTT. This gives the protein CASSESRGHGEAFF.

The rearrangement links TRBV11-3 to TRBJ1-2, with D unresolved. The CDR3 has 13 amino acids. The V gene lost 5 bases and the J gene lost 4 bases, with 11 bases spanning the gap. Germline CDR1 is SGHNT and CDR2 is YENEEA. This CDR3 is CASSPSSFYGYTF. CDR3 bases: TGTGCCAGCAGCCCCTCTTCTTTCTATGGCTACACCTTC.

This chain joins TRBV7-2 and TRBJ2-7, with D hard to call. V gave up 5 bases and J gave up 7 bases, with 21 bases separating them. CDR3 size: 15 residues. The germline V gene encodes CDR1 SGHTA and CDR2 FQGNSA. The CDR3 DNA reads TGTGCCAGCAGCCCGTTTCAGAGTCGAGGTGGAGAGCAGTACTTC. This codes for CASSPFQSRGGEQYF.

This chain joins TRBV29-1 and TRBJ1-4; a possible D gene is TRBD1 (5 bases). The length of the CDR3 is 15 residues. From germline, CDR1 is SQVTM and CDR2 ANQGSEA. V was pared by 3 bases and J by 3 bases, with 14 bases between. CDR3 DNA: TGCAGCGTTGATGGGGGAGGTGGTGCTAATGAAAAACTGTTTTTT. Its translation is CSVDGGGGANEKLFF.

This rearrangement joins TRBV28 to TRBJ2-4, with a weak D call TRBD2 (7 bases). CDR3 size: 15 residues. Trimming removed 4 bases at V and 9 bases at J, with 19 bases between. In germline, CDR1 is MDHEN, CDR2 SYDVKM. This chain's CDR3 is CASSSVAGAGGIQYF. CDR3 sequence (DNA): TGTGCCAGCAGTTCCGTTGCGGGGGCTGGGGGCATTCAGTACTTC.

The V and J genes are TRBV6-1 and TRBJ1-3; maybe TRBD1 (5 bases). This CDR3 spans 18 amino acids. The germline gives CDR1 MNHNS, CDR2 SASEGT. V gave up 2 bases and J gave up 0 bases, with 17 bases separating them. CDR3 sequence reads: CASSERKDSYNSGNTIYF. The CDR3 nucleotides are TGTGCCAGCAGTGAAAGGAAAGACAGTTACAACTCTGGAAACACCATATATTTT.

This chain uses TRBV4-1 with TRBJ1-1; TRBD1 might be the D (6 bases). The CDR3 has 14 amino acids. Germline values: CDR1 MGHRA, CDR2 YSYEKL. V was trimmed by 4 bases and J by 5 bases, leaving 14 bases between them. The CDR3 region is CASSRGTGSTEAFF. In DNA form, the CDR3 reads TGCGCCAGCAGCCGGGGAACAGGGTCTACTGAAGCTTTCTTT.

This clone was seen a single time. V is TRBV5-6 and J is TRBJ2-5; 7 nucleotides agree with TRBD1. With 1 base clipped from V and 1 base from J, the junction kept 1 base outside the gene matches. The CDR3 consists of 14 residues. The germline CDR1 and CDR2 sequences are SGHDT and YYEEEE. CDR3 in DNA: TGTGCCAGCAGCTTGACAGGGGTCCAAGAGACCCAGTACTTC. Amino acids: CASSLTGVQETQYF.

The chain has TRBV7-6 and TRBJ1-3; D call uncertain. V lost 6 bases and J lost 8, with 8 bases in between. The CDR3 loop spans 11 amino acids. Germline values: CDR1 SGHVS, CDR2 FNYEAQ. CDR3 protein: CASSQSHTIYF. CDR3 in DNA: TGTGCCAGCAGTCAGAGTCACACCATATATTTT.

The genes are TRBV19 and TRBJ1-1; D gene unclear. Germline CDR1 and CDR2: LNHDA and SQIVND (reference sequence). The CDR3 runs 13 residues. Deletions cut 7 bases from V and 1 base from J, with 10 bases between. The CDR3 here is CASILRPNTEAFF. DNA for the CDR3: TGTGCCAGTATCCTTAGACCGAACACTGAAGCTTTCTTT.

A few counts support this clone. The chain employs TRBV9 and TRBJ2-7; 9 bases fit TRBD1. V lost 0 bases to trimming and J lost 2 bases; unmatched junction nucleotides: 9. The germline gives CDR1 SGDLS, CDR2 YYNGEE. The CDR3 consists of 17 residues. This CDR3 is CASSVGKGTGKTYEQYF. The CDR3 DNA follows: TGTGCCAGCAGCGTAGGGAAGGGGACAGGGAAAACCTACGAGCAGTACTTC.

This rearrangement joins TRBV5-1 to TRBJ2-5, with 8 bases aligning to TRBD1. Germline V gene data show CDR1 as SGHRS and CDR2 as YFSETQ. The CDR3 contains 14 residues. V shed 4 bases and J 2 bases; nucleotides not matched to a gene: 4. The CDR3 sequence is CASSPGQGQETQYF. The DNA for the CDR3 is TGCGCCAGCAGCCCCGGACAGGGACAAGAGACCCAGTACTTC.

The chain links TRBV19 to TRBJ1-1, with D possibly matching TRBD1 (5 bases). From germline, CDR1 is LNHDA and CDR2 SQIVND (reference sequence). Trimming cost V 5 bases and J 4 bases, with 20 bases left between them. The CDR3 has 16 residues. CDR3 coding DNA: TGTGCCAGTAGTGTTGGGGCAGGAGGCCGGGGCACTGAAGCTTTCTTT. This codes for CASSVGAGGRGTEAFF.

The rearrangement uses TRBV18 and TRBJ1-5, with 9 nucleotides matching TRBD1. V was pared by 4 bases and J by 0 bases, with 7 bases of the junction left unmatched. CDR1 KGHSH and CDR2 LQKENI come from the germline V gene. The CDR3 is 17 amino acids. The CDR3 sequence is CASSLTGGPFSNQPQHF. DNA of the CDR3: TGTGCCAGCTCACTTACAGGGGGCCCCTTTAGCAATCAGCCCCAGCATTTT. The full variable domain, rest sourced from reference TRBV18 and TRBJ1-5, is NAGVMQNPRHLVRRRGQEARLRCSPMKGHSHVYWYRQLPEEGLKFMVYLQKENIIDESGMPKERFSAEFPKEGPSILRIQQVVRGDSAAYFCASSLTGGPFSNQPQHFGDGTRLSIL.

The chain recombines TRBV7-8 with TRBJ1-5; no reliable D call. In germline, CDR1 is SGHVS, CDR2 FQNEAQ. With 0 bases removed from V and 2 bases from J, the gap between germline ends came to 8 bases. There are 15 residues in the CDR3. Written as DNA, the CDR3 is TGTGCCAGCAGCTTAGCGGCGGCAGGCAATCAGCCCCAGCATTTT. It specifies CASSLAAAGNQPQHF.

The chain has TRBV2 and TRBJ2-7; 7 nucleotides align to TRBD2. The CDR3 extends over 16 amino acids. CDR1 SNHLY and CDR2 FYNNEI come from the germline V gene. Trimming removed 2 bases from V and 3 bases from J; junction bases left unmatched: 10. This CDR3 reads CASSEKVLAEYYEQYF. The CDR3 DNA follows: TGTGCCAGCAGTGAAAAAGTCCTAGCGGAGTACTACGAGCAGTACTTC.

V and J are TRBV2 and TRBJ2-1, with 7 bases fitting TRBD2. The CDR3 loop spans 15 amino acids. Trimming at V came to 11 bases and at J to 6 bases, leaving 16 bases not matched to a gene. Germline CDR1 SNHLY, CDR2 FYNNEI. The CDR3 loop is CAYGTHTGRSNEQFF. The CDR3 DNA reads TGTGCCTACGGGACGCACACCGGGAGGAGCAATGAGCAGTTCTTC.

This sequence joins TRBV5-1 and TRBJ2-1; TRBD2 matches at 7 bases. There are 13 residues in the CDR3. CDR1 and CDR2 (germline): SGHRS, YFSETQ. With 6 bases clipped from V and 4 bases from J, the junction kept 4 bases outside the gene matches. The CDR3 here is CASTSGRYNEQFF. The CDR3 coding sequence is TGCGCCAGCACTAGCGGTCGTTACAATGAGCAGTTCTTC.

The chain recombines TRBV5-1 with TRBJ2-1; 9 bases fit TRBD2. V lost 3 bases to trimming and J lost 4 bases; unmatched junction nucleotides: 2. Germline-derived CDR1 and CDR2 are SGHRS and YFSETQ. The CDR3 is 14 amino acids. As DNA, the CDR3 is TGCGCCAGCAGCTCGCTAGCGGGATACAATGAGCAGTTCTTC. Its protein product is CASSSLAGYNEQFF.

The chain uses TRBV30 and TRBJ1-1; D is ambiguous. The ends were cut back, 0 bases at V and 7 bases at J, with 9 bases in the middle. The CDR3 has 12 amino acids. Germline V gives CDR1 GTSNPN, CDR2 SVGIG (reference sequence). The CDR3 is CAWSVLGVEAFF. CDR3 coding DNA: TGTGCCTGGAGTGTACTGGGCGTTGAAGCTTTCTTT.

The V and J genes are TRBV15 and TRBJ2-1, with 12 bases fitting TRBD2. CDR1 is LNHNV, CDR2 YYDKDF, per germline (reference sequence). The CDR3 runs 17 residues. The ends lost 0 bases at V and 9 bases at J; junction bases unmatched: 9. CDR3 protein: CATSRDQALAGGGEQFF. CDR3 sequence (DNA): TGTGCCACCAGCAGAGATCAGGCCCTAGCGGGAGGGGGTGAGCAGTTCTTC.

CDR3 nucleotide sequence: TGCGCCAGCAGCCACGGGAACGAGCAGTACTTC. Translation gives CASSHGNEQYF. V gene TRBV4-1 combines with J gene TRBJ2-7; weak D call: TRBD2 (5 bases). Germline CDR1 reads MGHRA; CDR2 reads YSYEKL. This CDR3 contains 11 residues. Trimming left V 3 bases short and J 5 bases short, with 5 bases between.

For the CDR3, the DNA is TGCGCCAGCAGCTGGGCGGGACTAGCGGGAAACACCGGGGAGCTGTTTTTT. It encodes CASSWAGLAGNTGELFF. The genes are TRBV5-1 and TRBJ2-2, with 13 bases that match TRBD2. The V gene's germline CDR1 is SGHRS and CDR2 YFSETQ. J gave up 2 bases and V 3 bases, and 4 bases lay outside the gene matches. CDR3 length: 17 amino acids.